Listed below are T cell receptor beta chains from one sample, sequenced in a study of vaccination effects on CD4 cells after COVID-19. For these TCRs, the target antigens are not known. The assay was immunoSEQ multiplex PCR, and TCRdb's table has in-frame clones only and misses some. The sample records around 46,000 clones, roughly 70% being singletons. The sequencing used CD4+ T cells from PBMCs cultured with a peptide pool, collected before COVID-19 vaccination. These TCRs come from a human donor who had a prior SARS-CoV-2 infection. Each CDR3 is given without its conserved first and last residue. Each record gives: J gene, V gene, CDR3 protein.

j_gene: TRBJ1-1
v_gene: TRBV7-9
CDR3aa: ASSLTFAASNTEAF

j_gene: TRBJ1-5
v_gene: TRBV5-6
CDR3aa: ASGRANSNQPQH

j_gene: TRBJ1-6
v_gene: TRBV5-1
CDR3aa: ASSPDGPISPLH

j_gene: TRBJ2-7
v_gene: TRBV20-1
CDR3aa: SASARDRGYEQY

j_gene: TRBJ2-5
v_gene: TRBV5-5
CDR3aa: ASSLSGGETQY

j_gene: TRBJ1-2
v_gene: TRBV7-3
CDR3aa: ASSFASRDRGYGYT

j_gene: TRBJ2-1
v_gene: TRBV11-3
CDR3aa: ASSLDKRWTPRSEQF

j_gene: TRBJ1-2
v_gene: TRBV5-1
CDR3aa: ASSLDRGLGGYT

j_gene: TRBJ1-5
v_gene: TRBV24-1
CDR3aa: ATSEGPPGNQPQH

j_gene: TRBJ2-1
v_gene: TRBV7-9
CDR3aa: ASSLEGRGQQF

j_gene: TRBJ2-1
v_gene: TRBV3-1/TRBV3-2
CDR3aa: ASSRIALAGVDNEQF

j_gene: TRBJ2-3
v_gene: TRBV3-1/TRBV3-2
CDR3aa: ASSQVWTSTDTQY

j_gene: TRBJ2-5
v_gene: TRBV30
CDR3aa: AWVSGSGGETQY

j_gene: TRBJ2-5
v_gene: TRBV5-8
CDR3aa: ASKARTEKETQY

j_gene: TRBJ2-5
v_gene: TRBV11-3
CDR3aa: ASSQGQGARETQY

j_gene: TRBJ2-7
v_gene: TRBV6-5
CDR3aa: ASSYSGGRVSYEQY

j_gene: TRBJ1-1
v_gene: TRBV9
CDR3aa: ASSERPLNTEAF

j_gene: TRBJ1-6
v_gene: TRBV9
CDR3aa: ASSVRGQLNSPLH

j_gene: TRBJ2-5
v_gene: TRBV7-7
CDR3aa: ASSLAGSLQETQY

j_gene: TRBJ1-6
v_gene: TRBV30
CDR3aa: ACSEGHNSPLH

j_gene: TRBJ2-3
v_gene: TRBV15
CDR3aa: ATSRVRGGAQDTQY

j_gene: TRBJ1-5
v_gene: TRBV5-6
CDR3aa: ASSLSNQPQH